This paragraph reports one TCR beta chain. This clone was seen a handful of times. No antigen is known for it. Base-call qualities are not available, and no considerably larger clone is one nucleotide away. Each collaborating institution followed its own protocols to collect whole blood in K2EDTA tubes. Collaborator samples were shipped for TCRbeta analysis as frozen whole blood, isolated PBMCs, or DNA extracted from either sample type. This sample is drawn from a study of blood T cell repertoires in COVID-19 (dated by TCRdb to about 2020). Notes on the research overall: Samples from collaborators originated in the United States, Italy and Spain and spanned both the acute and convalescent phases of COVID-19. The material from the prospective study consisted of cDNA or gDNA derived from T cells, B-cell-depleted T cells, or PBMCs. Subjects who had been exposed to COVID-19, were actively infected with it, or had recovered from it provided the deeply sampled blood TCRbeta repertoires that made up the dataset. The repertoires were released in a freely available public database intended as a resource for research on the immune response to SARS-CoV-2. Where available, HLA class I and class II types were taken from metadata supplied by the sample provider and were not determined by assay-based typing. The samples were drawn from the first 160 participants of the ongoing ImmuneRACE study and from 1,254 subjects provided by 6 global collaborators. A de-identified subject ID, COVID-19 status, age in years and sex were almost always included in the sample metadata.

Points the paper makes about the study in general: The amount of clinical and demographic metadata varied by source and participant and was provided uncurated.

The immunoSEQ Assay, a bias-controlled multiplex PCR, was used to amplify TCRbeta CDR3 regions from genomic DNA. The original methods were these. Within the assay, amplification of reference gene primers was used to estimate how many nucleated cells each sample contained. To quantify the absolute abundance of each unique TCRbeta CDR3 rearrangement, sequence reads were collapsed and filtered. For each sample, productive Simpson clonality was calculated as the square root of Simpson's diversity index across productive rearrangements. The clones in this table, taken by TCRdb from immuneACCESS, are in-frame only. Not every clone is retained; where verified, under half of the shortfall comes from an unresolved V gene, and the cause of the rest is unknown. That table is the source of V, J and clone size, and D and trimming were worked out from the DNA. In this sample the table shows approximately 45,000 clones, approximately 90% of which occur a single time. The ten largest make up about 5% of the sample.

Germline trimming: 6 bases from V, 10 bases from J; junction bases outside gene matches: 11. The germline V gene specifies SGHTA as CDR1 and FQGNSA as CDR2. The CDR3 covers 15 residues, taking in both the cysteine and the phenylalanine. Kept here is only the CDR3 DNA, which spans 45 bases and is read in frame from base 1. The chain is encoded by TRBV7-2 joined to TRBJ1-4, with 10 bases in between that match TRBD1. Input material: peripheral blood. This sequence was found in a middle-aged man with active COVID-19. The CDR3 reads as follows: CASRFSGTGEGKLFF. The nucleotides are TGTGCCAGCAGGTTCTCCGGGACAGGGGAAGGAAAACTGTTTTTT.